This T cell receptor beta chain was captured in a study of identical twins. CDR1 and CDR2 (germline): SGHDT, YYEEEE. The CDR3 has 15 amino acids. V was shortened by 3 bases and J by 0 bases, with 12 bases between the two germline ends. TCRdb independently ran MiXCR on the 5' RACE reads; one entry per CDR3 protein. Of approximately 690,000 distinct CDR3 sequences in the sample, roughly 6% were seen once. Details on this clonotype: Antigen: not known.

General observations from the study: Insertions were reduced in abundant cord blood beta clonotypes but not in memory repertoires.

V is TRBV5-6 and J is TRBJ1-1; D is uncertain. This TCR was sampled from a young man in good health. Sequencing input: naive T cells sorted from blood. The CDR3 sequence: CASSSWTLMNTEAFF. The CDR3, as DNA: TGTGCCAGCAGCTCTTGGACTCTCATGAACACTGAAGCTTTCTTT.